The entry below describes one T cell receptor beta chain. Its specificity is not known. CDR3 length equals 14 residues. Germline V lookup: CDR1 SGHRS, CDR2 YFSETQ. This sample was included in a study of blood T cells in healthy people across ages. Study background: Template switching picked up about one barcoded beta molecule for each two T cells.

The authors ran a second PCR of about 6 to 11 cycles using a sample-barcoded 5' primer and a J-beta primer mix. TCRdb analysed the 5' RACE reads with MiXCR anew, one entry per CDR3 protein. The table shows fewer than 700,000 distinct CDR3 sequences, with around half occurring only once. The study's findings and limits: Naive CD4+ cell counts and diversity both ran higher in long-lived than in aged donors. Per million T cells, TCR beta diversity dropped about linearly as age rose.

The TCR comes from a man older than 75 in good health. Sequences were obtained from blood. The V gene is TRBV5-1, the J gene TRBJ2-7; TRBD1 agrees at 8 bases. The J call may be wrong; the DNA end is better matched by TRBJ2-5. This CDR3 reads CASSSHTGGTTQYF. The CDR3 DNA reads as TGCGCCAGCAGCTCTCATACAGGGGGGACGACCCAGTACTTC.